Listed below are T cell receptor beta chains from one sample, sequenced in a study of blood T cells in healthy people across ages. Via MiXCR, TCRdb re-called the 5' RACE reads, giving one row per CDR3 protein. Among about 1.1 million distinct CDR3 sequences listed, more than 30% were seen once. Source material: blood. The receptors derive from a man between 18 and 29 years old in good health. Both conserved end residues are part of each CDR3. A D gene is named only where the DNA matches it firmly. Some rows mark clone size as missing; the rest say once, few, many or name a class of expanded clone.

d_call	v_call	j_call	clone_size	cdr3_nt	cdr3_aa
.	TRBV12-3/TRBV12-4	TRBJ1-1	.	TGTGCCAGCAGTTTTGGACACATTAACACTGAAGCTTTCTTT	CASSFGHINTEAFF
.	TRBV7-8	TRBJ2-1	.	TGTGCCAGCAGCTTAGTGCAGGGAAGGAATGAGCAGTTCTTC	CASSLVQGRNEQFF
TRBD1	TRBV5-1	TRBJ2-5	.	TGCGCCAGCAGCTCCGGGACAGGGCCCTACAATGAGCAGTACTTC	CASSSGTGPYNEQYF
.	TRBV7-9	TRBJ1-1	.	TGTGCCAGCAGCTTGGCCCCGCGGGGGAACACTGAAGCTTTCTTT	CASSLAPRGNTEAFF
.	TRBV20-1	TRBJ1-1	.	TGCAGTGCTCAAGAGGGGTTTGGTGACACTGAAGCTTTCTTT	CSAQEGFGDTEAFF
.	TRBV4-3	TRBJ1-6	.	TGCGCCAGCAGCCAAGAGCAAAATTCACCCCTCCACTTT	CASSQEQNSPLHF
.	TRBV7-9	TRBJ1-2	.	TGTGCCAGCAGTTCCTGGGGATCTGGCGGCTACACCTTC	CASSSWGSGGYTF
.	TRBV4-3	TRBJ1-1	.	TGCGCCAGCAGCCAAGTGCCGAGCACTGAAGCTTTCTTT	CASSQVPSTEAFF
.	TRBV12-5	TRBJ1-2	few	TGTGCTAGTGGTTTGGAAACGGGACCCCCATCCTATGGCTACACCTTC	CASGLETGPPSYGYTF
.	TRBV7-9	TRBJ1-1	few	TGTGCCAGCGCCTGGGTGAACACTGAAGCTTTCTTT	CASAWVNTEAFF
.	TRBV21-1	TRBJ1-4	few	TGTGCCAGCAGCAAAGAGCGGGACCCGCGGGATGAAAAACTGTTTTTT	CASSKERDPRDEKLFF
TRBD2	TRBV24-1	TRBJ2-3	once	TGTGCCACCAGTGACCAGACTAGCGGGGCTGCAGATACGCAGTATTTT	CATSDQTSGAADTQYF